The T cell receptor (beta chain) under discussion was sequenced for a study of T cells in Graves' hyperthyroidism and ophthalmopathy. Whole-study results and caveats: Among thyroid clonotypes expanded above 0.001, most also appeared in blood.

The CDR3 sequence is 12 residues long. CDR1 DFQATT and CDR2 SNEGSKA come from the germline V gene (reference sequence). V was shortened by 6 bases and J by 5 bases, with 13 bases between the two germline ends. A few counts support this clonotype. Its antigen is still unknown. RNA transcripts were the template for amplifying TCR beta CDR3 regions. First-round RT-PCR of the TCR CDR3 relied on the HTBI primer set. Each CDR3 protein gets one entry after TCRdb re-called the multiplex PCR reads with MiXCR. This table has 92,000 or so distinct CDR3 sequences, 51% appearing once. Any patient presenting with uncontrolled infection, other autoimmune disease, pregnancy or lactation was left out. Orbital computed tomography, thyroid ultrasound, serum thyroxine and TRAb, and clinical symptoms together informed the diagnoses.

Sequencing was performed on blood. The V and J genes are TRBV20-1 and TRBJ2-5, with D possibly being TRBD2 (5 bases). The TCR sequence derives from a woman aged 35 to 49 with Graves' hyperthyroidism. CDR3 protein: CSARGPGETQYF. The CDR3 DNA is TGCAGTGCGCGAGGCCCGGGGGAGACCCAGTACTTC.